This entry features one TCR beta chain sequence. Antigen unknown. The deep-level immunoSEQ assay was used. The material for each subset, its genomic DNA, was split evenly across several immunoSEQ plates. Produced via immunoSEQ multiplex PCR; TCRdb's table is partial and in-frame only. The data show around 2.1 million clones, with almost 96% seen just once and approximately 0.13% held by the top ten. This entry comes from a study of shared clonotypes between healthy human individuals. Study-level results: Naive subsets, compared against memory subsets, generally had larger estimated richness values.

The receptor's source is a man aged 18 to 30 in good health. The sample taken for sequencing was naive CD4+ T cells sorted from blood. Sample subset: CD45RA+ positively selected.

CDR3 in amino acids: CASSPRQLDTDTQYF. CDR3 coding DNA: TGTGCCAGCTCTCCCCGACAGTTAGACACAGATACGCAGTATTTT. This rearrangement joins TRBV18 to TRBJ2-3; possible D gene TRBD1, 5 bases. Trimming shortened V by 6 bases and J by 2 bases, and 15 bases separated the two germline ends. The CDR3 extends over 15 amino acids. Germline V gene sequence: CDR1 KGHSH, CDR2 LQKENI.